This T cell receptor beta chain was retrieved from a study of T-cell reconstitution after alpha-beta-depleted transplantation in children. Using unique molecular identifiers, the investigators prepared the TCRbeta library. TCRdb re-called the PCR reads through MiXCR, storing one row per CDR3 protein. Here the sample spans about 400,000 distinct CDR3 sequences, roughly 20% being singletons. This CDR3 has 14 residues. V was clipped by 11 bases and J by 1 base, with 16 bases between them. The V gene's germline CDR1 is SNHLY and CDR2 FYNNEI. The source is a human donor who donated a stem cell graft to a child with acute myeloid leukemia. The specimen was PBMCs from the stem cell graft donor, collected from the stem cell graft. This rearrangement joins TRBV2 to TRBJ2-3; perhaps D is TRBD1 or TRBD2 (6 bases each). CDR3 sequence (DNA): TGTGCCTCAGAGAGGGGGGCCCGCACAGATACGCAGTATTTT. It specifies CASERGARTDTQYF.